This T cell receptor beta chain was profiled in a study of beta chain features in type 1 diabetes. Broader study findings: All four CD4+ subsets of Type 1 diabetes patients contained TCRB CDR3s that were moderately but significantly shorter.

From germline, CDR1 is SGHTA and CDR2 FQGNSA. The ends were cut back, 5 bases at V and 5 bases at J, with 15 bases in the middle. This CDR3 has 14 residues. A single heparinised blood sample, averaging around 110 mL, was obtained per donor. In this sample, this clone turned up a few times. The target antigen is unknown. The sequenced template was cDNA made from the entire isolated RNA. TCRdb keeps only in-frame clones here, not all; method: immunoSEQ multiplex PCR. The sample lists some 660,000 clones, about an eighth seen once, with approximately 0.039% in the top ten. This receptor was identified in a man younger than 35 with type 1 diabetes. The chain couples TRBV7-2 to TRBJ2-5; possibly TRBD1 or TRBD2 for D (5 bases each). The sequencing input was naive CD4+ T cells from blood. The CDR3: CASSAQGVAETQYF. The DNA of the CDR3 is TGTGCCAGCAGCGCCCAGGGAGTCGCGGAGACCCAGTACTTC.